A single sample is the source of the 24 T cell receptor beta chains below, sequenced in a study of blood T cell repertoires in COVID-19. The protocol was immunoSEQ multiplex PCR, while the TCRdb copy is restricted to in-frame clones and leaves out a portion. The sample lists 120,000 to 150,000 clones, 80% to 90% occurring once. The sample consisted of PBMCs or T cells enriched from blood (not recorded which). These receptors originate from a woman aged 45-60 years with acute COVID-19.

The genes are TRBV7-3 and TRBJ2-5; 9 bases map to TRBD2. CDR3 length: 15 residues. CDR1 and CDR2 (germline): SGHTA, FQGTGA. V gave up 0 bases and J gave up 11 bases; unmatched junction bases: 10. The chain's CDR3 is CASSLTAGGRAPQYF. DNA for the CDR3: TGTGCCAGCAGCTTAACGGCTGGCGGGAGGGCCCCGCAGTACTTC.

This chain uses TRBV7-9 with TRBJ2-2; the D gene is possibly TRBD1 (5 bases). Germline V gives CDR1 SEHNR, CDR2 FQNEAQ (reference sequence). The CDR3 extends over 14 amino acids. V was clipped by 5 bases and J by 4 bases, with 11 bases between them. This CDR3 reads CASSVDSITGELFF. The CDR3 coding sequence is TGTGCCAGCAGCGTCGACAGTATCACCGGGGAGCTGTTTTTT.

The rearrangement joins TRBV7-9 to TRBJ1-1; TRBD1 might be the D (6 bases). The V gene lost 5 bases and the J gene lost 8 bases, with 18 bases spanning the gap. The germline gives CDR1 SEHNR, CDR2 FQNEAQ (reference sequence). This CDR3 spans 14 amino acids. Here the CDR3 reads CASSQGNYRAEAFF. DNA of the CDR3: TGTGCCAGCAGCCAAGGAAATTACAGGGCCGAAGCTTTCTTT.

This clone has only one observation. The genes are TRBV1 and TRBJ2-7; the tabulated D call, TRBD1, remains unverified against the DNA. TRBV1 is shown as a pseudogene. This CDR3 has 14 amino acids. As DNA, the CDR3 is TGCACCGGCCAGGGGACGGCTCCGCCCTACGAGCAGTACTTC. Translating it yields CTGQGTAPPYEQYF.

The V call is TRBV6-5, the J call TRBJ2-7; the match to TRBD1 covers 7 bases. In germline, CDR1 is MNHEY, CDR2 SVGAGI. The CDR3 loop spans 13 amino acids. The V segment lost 8 bases and the J segment 3 bases; nucleotides outside the gene matches: 7. The CDR3 spells CASDRVGIYEQYF. CDR3 sequence (DNA): TGTGCCAGCGACAGGGTTGGTATCTACGAGCAGTACTTC.

The chain recombines TRBV18 with TRBJ1-6; D may be TRBD1 (6 bases). V dropped 3 bases and J dropped 8 bases, with 11 bases sitting between them. CDR1 and CDR2 from the germline V gene are KGHSH and LQKENI. The CDR3 has 14 amino acids. CDR3 coding DNA: TGTGCCAGCTCACCCCGGACAGAGTATTCACCCCTCCACTTT. Translating it yields CASSPRTEYSPLHF.

The chain joins TRBV3-1 (or the pseudogene TRBV3-2) to TRBJ1-1; D is unresolved. The V gene lost 4 bases and the J gene lost 4 bases, with 7 bases spanning the gap. The CDR3 sequence is 12 residues long. The germline V gene has CDR1 LGHDT and CDR2 YNNKEL (reference sequence). The CDR3 bases are TGTGCCAGCAGCCGAGCGGGCACTGAAGCTTTCTTT. Translation gives CASSRAGTEAFF.

The rearrangement uses TRBV10-3 and TRBJ1-3; a possible D gene is TRBD1 (6 bases). The V gene lost 4 bases and the J gene lost 8 bases, with 15 bases spanning the gap. The CDR3 consists of 14 residues. Germline lookup yields CDR1 ENHRY and CDR2 SYGVKD. The CDR3 is CAISAQGNEDTIYF. The CDR3 DNA follows: TGTGCCATCAGTGCTCAGGGGAATGAAGACACCATATATTTT.

V is TRBV6-6 and J is TRBJ2-3; a weak D match, TRBD2 (5 bases). Germline assignment: CDR1 MNHNY and CDR2 SVGAGI (reference sequence). V lost 5 bases and J 6 bases, leaving 12 bases between the germline ends. The CDR3 has 13 residues. The CDR3 here is CASSLAGEDTQYF. CDR3 nucleotide sequence: TGTGCCAGCAGTCTAGCCGGGGAGGATACGCAGTATTTT.

The CDR3 region is CASSSGGGFGETQYF. The CDR3 DNA is TGTGCCAGCAGCTCGGGGGGTGGTTTCGGGGAGACCCAGTACTTC. The chain employs TRBV7-2 and TRBJ2-5; TRBD2 aligns across 7 bases. This CDR3 has 15 amino acids. The V gene end was trimmed by 4 bases and the J gene end by 5 bases; junction bases not matched to a gene: 10. Germline V gives CDR1 SGHTA, CDR2 FQGNSA.

CDR3 DNA: TGTGCCAGCACCCGACAGGGCGGTGCTGAAGCTTTCTTT. Amino acids: CASTRQGGAEAFF. This chain joins TRBV9 and TRBJ1-1; 7 positions match TRBD1. Germline V gene sequence: CDR1 SGDLS, CDR2 YYNGEE. With V trimmed by 6 bases and J by 6 bases, 8 bases remained unmatched. The CDR3 is 13 residues long.

The chain couples TRBV19 to TRBJ1-5; a weak D match, TRBD1 (6 bases). This CDR3 contains 18 residues. V dropped 2 bases and J dropped 2 bases, with 19 bases sitting between them. Germline V gene sequence: CDR1 LNHDA, CDR2 SQIVND (reference sequence). As DNA, the CDR3 is TGTGCCAGTAGTATATGGCAGGGGAGTGTAAAAGGCAATCAGCCCCAGCATTTT. It codes for CASSIWQGSVKGNQPQHF.

This clone has a handful of counts. The chain links TRBV6-1 to TRBJ1-3; TRBD1 matches at 9 bases. Germline V gives CDR1 MNHNS, CDR2 SASEGT. This CDR3 spans 15 amino acids. J was trimmed by 2 bases and V by 3 bases; bases with no gene match: 2. CDR3 amino acids: CASSDRTGAGNTIYF. The CDR3 region has the DNA TGTGCCAGCAGTGATCGGACAGGGGCTGGAAACACCATATATTTT.

The rearrangement links TRBV28 to TRBJ2-1; perhaps TRBD1 as D (5 bases). The CDR3 has 16 amino acids. Germline V gene sequence: CDR1 MDHEN, CDR2 SYDVKM. V lost 6 bases, J lost 0 bases, and 15 bases lay in between. The CDR3 spells CASRALGASSYNEQFF. CDR3 in DNA: TGTGCCAGCAGAGCTCTTGGGGCCAGCTCCTACAATGAGCAGTTCTTC.

This chain connects TRBV19 to TRBJ2-2; TRBD2 might be the D (6 bases). The CDR3 sequence is 15 residues long. Germline V gene sequence: CDR1 LNHDA, CDR2 SQIVND (reference sequence). Trimming took off 3 bases at V and 2 bases at J, with 10 bases between the two ends. The CDR3 loop is CASSISSGNTGELFF. The CDR3 bases are TGTGCCAGTAGTATCAGTAGCGGAAACACCGGGGAGCTGTTTTTT.

The V call is TRBV6-2 or TRBV6-3, the J call TRBJ2-1; TRBD2 matches 7 bases. CDR3 size: 19 residues. The junction had 16 bases not matched to a gene; V was cut back by 0 bases and J by 5 bases. Germline V gene sequence: CDR1 MNHEY, CDR2 SVGEGT. The CDR3 spells CASSYSMEASGFRDNEQFF. The CDR3 DNA is TGTGCCAGCAGTTACTCGATGGAGGCTAGCGGCTTTAGGGACAATGAGCAGTTCTTC.

The chain recombines TRBV7-8 with TRBJ2-7, with D tentatively TRBD2 (5 bases). This CDR3 comprises 16 residues. Germline CDR1 is SGHVS and CDR2 is FQNEAQ. V dropped 2 bases and J dropped 0 bases, with 14 bases sitting between them. The CDR3 DNA reads TGTGCCAGCAGCTTATTAATCGGGATTAGCTCCTACGAGCAGTACTTC. Its translation is CASSLLIGISSYEQYF.

This sequence joins TRBV3-1 (or the pseudogene TRBV3-2) and TRBJ1-5; D gene unclear. The CDR3 covers 14 residues. The V end was cut by 0 bases, the J end by 5 bases, with 8 bases between. Germline V gene sequence: CDR1 LGHDT, CDR2 YNNKEL (reference sequence). The CDR3 nucleotides read TGTGCCAGCAGCCAAGACTGGCAGTATCAGCCCCAGCATTTT. This gives the protein CASSQDWQYQPQHF.

The chain joins TRBV19 to TRBJ2-1; possible D gene TRBD2, 6 bases. The germline CDR1 and CDR2 sequences are LNHDA and SQIVND (reference sequence). V lost 0 bases, J lost 7 bases, and 19 bases lay in between. This CDR3 has 17 amino acids. The CDR3, as DNA: TGTGCCAGTAGTATAGATCGGGACGGGAGAACTCGAAATGAGCAGTTCTTC. Translating it yields CASSIDRDGRTRNEQFF.

The chain links TRBV5-1 to TRBJ2-7; the D is unclear. The CDR3 loop spans 13 amino acids. V dropped 1 base and J dropped 4 bases, with 9 bases sitting between them. CDR1 and CDR2 from the germline V gene are SGHRS and YFSETQ. The CDR3 DNA follows: TGCGCCAGCAGCTTGTCGTTACAGTACGAGCAGTACTTC. Protein product: CASSLSLQYEQYF.

The chain combines TRBV2 with TRBJ2-2; D uncertain. From germline, CDR1 is SNHLY and CDR2 FYNNEI. The CDR3 consists of 13 residues. Deletions cut 8 bases from V and 5 bases from J, with 12 bases between. CDR3 sequence: CASGPLKTGELFF. In DNA, the CDR3 is TGTGCCAGCGGCCCGTTAAAAACCGGGGAGCTGTTTTTT. The full variable domain, rest sourced from reference TRBV2 and TRBJ2-2, is EPEVTQTPSHQVTQMGQEVILRCVPISNHLYFYWYRQILGQKVEFLVSFYNNEISEKSEIFDDQFSVERPDGSNFTLKIRSTKLEDSAMYFCASGPLKTGELFFGEGSRLTVL.

This chain connects TRBV11-1 to TRBJ2-2; D is undetermined. Germline CDR1 and CDR2: SGHAT and FQDESV (reference sequence). The CDR3 runs 16 residues. The ends were cut back, 3 bases at V and 2 bases at J, with 13 bases in the middle. The CDR3 sequence is CASSFDMPLNTGELFF. CDR3 DNA sequence: TGTGCCAGCAGCTTCGACATGCCACTTAACACCGGGGAGCTGTTTTTT.

The rearrangement joins TRBV19 to TRBJ1-3; the D is unclear. V was cut by 7 bases and J by 0 bases, with 7 bases left in between. CDR1 LNHDA and CDR2 SQIVND come from the germline V gene (reference sequence). The CDR3 runs to 13 residues. CDR3 sequence reads: CASTSFSGNTIYF. For the CDR3, the DNA is TGTGCCAGTACCTCCTTCTCTGGAAACACCATATATTTT.

V gene TRBV14 combines with J gene TRBJ2-7; a possible D gene is TRBD1 (6 bases). Germline CDR1 SGHDN, CDR2 FVKESK. The CDR3 is 15 amino acids. Trimming cost V 3 bases and J 4 bases, with 16 bases left between them. CDR3 amino acids: CASSQLSGGLYEQYF. The CDR3 DNA reads as TGTGCCAGCAGCCAGCTCTCTGGGGGCTTATACGAGCAGTACTTC.